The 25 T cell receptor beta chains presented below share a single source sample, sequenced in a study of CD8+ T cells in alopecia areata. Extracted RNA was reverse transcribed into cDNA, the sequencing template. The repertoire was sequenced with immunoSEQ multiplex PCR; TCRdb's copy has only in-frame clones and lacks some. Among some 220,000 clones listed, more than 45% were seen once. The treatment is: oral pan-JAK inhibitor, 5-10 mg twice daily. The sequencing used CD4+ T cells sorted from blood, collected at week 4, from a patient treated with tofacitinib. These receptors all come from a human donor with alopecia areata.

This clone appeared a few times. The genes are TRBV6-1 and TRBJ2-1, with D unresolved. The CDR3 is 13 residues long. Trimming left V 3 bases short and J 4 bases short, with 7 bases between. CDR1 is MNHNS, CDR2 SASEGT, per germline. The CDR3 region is CASSDGLYNEQFF. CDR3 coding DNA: TGTGCCAGCAGTGACGGCTTGTACAATGAGCAGTTCTTC.

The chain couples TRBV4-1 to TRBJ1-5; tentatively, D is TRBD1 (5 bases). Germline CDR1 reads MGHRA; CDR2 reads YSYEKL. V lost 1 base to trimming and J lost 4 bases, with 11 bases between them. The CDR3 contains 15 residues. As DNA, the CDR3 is TGCGCCAGCAGCCAAGTTCCAGGGAATAATCAGCCCCAGCATTTT. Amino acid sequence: CASSQVPGNNQPQHF.

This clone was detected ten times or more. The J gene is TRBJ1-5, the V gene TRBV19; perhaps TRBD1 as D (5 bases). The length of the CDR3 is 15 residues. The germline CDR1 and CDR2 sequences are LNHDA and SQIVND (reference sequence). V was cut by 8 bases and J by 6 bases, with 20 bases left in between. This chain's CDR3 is CASSPQGGLGQPQHF. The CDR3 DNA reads TGTGCCAGTTCCCCCCAGGGAGGGTTAGGTCAGCCCCAGCATTTT.

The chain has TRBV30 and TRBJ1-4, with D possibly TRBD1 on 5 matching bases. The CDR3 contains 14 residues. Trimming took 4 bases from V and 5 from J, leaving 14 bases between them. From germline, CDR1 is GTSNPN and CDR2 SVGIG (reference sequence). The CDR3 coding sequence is TGTGCCTGGAATAAAGAGGGGTACAATGAAAAACTGTTTTTT. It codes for CAWNKEGYNEKLFF.

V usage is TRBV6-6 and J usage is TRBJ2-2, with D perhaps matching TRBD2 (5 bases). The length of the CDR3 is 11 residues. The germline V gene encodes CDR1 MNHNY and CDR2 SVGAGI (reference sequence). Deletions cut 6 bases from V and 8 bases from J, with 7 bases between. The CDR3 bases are TGTGCCAGCAGGGGAGAAGGGGAGCTGTTTTTT. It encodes CASRGEGELFF.

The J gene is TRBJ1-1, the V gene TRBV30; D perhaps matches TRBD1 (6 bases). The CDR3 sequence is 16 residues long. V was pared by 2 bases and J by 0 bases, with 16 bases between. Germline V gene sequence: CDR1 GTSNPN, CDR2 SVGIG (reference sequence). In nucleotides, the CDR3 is TGTGCCTGGAGTATAGGGGGATCCCTCATGAACACTGAAGCTTTCTTT. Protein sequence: CAWSIGGSLMNTEAFF.

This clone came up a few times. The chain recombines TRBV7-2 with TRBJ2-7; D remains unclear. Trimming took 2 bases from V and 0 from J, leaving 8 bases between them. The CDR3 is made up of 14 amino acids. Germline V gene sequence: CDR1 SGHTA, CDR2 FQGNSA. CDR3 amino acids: CASSLSEHSYEQYF. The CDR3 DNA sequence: TGTGCCAGCAGCTTATCAGAGCACTCCTACGAGCAGTACTTC.

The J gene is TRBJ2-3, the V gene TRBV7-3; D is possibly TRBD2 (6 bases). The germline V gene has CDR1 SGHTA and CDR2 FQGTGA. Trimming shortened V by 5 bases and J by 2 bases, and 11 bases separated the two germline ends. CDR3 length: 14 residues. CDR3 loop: CASSDGTSTDTQYF. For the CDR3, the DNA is TGTGCCAGCAGCGACGGGACTTCCACAGATACGCAGTATTTT. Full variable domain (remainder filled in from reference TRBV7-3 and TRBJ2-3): GAGVSQTPSNKVTEKGKYVELRCDPISGHTALYWYRQSLGQGPEFLIYFQGTGAADDSGLPNDRFFAVRPEGSVSTLKIQRTERGDSAVYLCASSDGTSTDTQYFGPGTRLTVL.

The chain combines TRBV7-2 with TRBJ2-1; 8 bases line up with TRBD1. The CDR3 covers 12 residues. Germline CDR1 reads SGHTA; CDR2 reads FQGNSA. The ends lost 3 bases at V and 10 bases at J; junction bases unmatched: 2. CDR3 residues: CASSFNRGEQFF. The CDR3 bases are TGTGCCAGCAGCTTCAACAGGGGGGAGCAGTTCTTC.

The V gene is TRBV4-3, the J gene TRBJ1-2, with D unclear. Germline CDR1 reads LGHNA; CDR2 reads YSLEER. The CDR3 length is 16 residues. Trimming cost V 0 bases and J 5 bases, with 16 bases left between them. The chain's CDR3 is CASSQDRLTGVYGYTF. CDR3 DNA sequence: TGCGCCAGCAGCCAAGATCGGCTCACCGGGGTGTATGGCTACACCTTC.

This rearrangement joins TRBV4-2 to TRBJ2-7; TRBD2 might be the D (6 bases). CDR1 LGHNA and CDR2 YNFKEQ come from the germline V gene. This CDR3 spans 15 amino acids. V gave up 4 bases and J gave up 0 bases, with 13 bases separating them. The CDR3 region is CASSPTGLSSYEQYF. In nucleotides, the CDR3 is TGTGCCAGCAGCCCCACGGGACTCAGCTCCTACGAGCAGTACTTC.

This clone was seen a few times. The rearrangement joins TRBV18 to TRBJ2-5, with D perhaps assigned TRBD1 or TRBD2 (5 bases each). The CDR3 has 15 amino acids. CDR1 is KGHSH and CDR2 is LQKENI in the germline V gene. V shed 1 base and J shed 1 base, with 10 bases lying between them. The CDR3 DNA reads TGTGCCAGCTCACCACGGGGCGGAGGCCAAGAGACCCAGTACTTC. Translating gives CASSPRGGGQETQYF.

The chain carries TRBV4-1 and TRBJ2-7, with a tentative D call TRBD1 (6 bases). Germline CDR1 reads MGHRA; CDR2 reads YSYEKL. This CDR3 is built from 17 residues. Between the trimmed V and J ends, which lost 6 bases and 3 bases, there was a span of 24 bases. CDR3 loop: CASSRFFLRDKIYEQYF. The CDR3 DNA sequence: TGCGCCAGCAGTCGTTTTTTCCTCCGGGACAAGATCTACGAGCAGTACTTC.

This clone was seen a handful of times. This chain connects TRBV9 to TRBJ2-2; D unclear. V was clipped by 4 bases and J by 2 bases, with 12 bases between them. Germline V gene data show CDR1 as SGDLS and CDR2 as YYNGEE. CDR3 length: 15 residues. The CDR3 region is CASSSRHINTGELFF. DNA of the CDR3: TGTGCCAGCAGCTCGCGACATATAAACACCGGGGAGCTGTTTTTT.

In nucleotides, the CDR3 is TGCAGTGCTAGTGTCGGGTTTGGCTACACCTTC. Translation gives CSASVGFGYTF. The rearrangement uses TRBV20-1 and TRBJ1-2; D unclear. The CDR3 totals 11 residues. Germline CDR1 and CDR2: DFQATT and SNEGSKA (reference sequence). Deletions cut 3 bases from V and 7 bases from J, with 9 bases between.

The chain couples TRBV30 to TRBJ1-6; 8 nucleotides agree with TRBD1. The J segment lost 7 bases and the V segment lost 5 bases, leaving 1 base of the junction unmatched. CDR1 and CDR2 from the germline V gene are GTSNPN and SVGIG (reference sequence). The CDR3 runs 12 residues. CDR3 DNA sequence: TGTGCCTGGGACAGGGGAAATTCACCCCTCCACTTT. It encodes CAWDRGNSPLHF. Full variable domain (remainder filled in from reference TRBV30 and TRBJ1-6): SQTIHQWPATLVQPVGSPLSLECTVEGTSNPNLYWYRQAAGRGLQLLFYSVGIGQISSEVPQNLSASRPQDRQFILSSKKLLLSDSGFYLCAWDRGNSPLHFGNGTRLTVT.

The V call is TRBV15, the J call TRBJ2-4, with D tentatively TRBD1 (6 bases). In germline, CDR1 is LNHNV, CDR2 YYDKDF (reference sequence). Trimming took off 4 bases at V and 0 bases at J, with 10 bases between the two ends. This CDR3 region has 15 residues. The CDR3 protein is CATSTRGGAKNIQYF. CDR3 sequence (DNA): TGTGCCACCAGCACTCGAGGGGGAGCCAAAAACATTCAGTACTTC.

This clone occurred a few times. The CDR3 sequence: CASSQDTGREGAYGYTF. In DNA form, the CDR3 reads TGTGCCAGCAGCCAAGATACGGGCAGAGAGGGGGCATATGGCTACACCTTC. The gene calls are TRBV14 and TRBJ1-2; 7 bases fit TRBD1. Germline values: CDR1 SGHDN, CDR2 FVKESK. Unmatched junction bases numbered 12, after V lost 0 bases and J lost 5 bases. There are 17 residues in the CDR3.

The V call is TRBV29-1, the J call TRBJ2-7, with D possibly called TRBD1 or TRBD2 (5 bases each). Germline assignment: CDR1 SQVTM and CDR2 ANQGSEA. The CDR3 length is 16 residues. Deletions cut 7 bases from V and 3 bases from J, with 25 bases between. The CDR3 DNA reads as TGCAGCGCCATAAATCTTTACCGGGACCCGGACTACGAGCAGTACTTC. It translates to CSAINLYRDPDYEQYF.

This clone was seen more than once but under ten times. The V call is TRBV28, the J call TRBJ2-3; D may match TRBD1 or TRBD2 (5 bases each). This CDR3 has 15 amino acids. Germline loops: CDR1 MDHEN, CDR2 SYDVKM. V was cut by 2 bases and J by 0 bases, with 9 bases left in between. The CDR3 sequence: CASSLAGASTDTQYF. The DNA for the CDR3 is TGTGCCAGCAGTTTAGCCGGGGCTAGCACAGATACGCAGTATTTT.

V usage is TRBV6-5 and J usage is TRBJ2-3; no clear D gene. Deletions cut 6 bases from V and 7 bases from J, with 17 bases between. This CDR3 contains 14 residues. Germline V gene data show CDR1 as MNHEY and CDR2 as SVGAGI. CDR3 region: CASSAPGSSYTQYF. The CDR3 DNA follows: TGTGCCAGCAGCGCTCCCGGTAGTTCCTATACGCAGTATTTT.

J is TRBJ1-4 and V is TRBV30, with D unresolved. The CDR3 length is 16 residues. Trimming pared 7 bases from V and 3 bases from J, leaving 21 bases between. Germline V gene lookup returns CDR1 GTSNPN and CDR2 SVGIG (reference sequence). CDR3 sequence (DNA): TGTGCCTCGGACGGAATGGGAGGGTCGGCTAATGAAAAACTGTTTTTT. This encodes CASDGMGGSANEKLFF.

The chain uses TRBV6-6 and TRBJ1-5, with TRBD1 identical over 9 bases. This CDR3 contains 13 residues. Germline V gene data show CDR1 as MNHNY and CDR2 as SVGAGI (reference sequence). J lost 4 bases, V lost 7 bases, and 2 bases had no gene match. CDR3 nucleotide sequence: TGTGCCAGCACAGACAGGGGGAATCAGCCCCAGCATTTT. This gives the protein CASTDRGNQPQHF.

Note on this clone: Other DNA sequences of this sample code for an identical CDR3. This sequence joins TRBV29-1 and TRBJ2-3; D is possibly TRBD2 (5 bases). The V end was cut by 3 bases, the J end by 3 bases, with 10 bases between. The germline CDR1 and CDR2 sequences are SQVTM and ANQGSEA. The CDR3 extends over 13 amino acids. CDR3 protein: CSVEVRGTDTQYF. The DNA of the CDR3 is TGCAGCGTTGAGGTTCGGGGTACAGATACGCAGTATTTT.

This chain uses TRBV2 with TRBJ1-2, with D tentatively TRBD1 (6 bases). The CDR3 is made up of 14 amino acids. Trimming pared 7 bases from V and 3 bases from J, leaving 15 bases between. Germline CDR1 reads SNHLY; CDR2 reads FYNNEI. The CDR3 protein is CASTQQGQYYGYTF. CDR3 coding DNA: TGTGCCAGCACCCAACAGGGACAATACTATGGCTACACCTTC.